Below are 27 T cell receptor beta chains sequenced from a single sample in a study of blood T cell repertoires in COVID-19. Using immunoSEQ multiplex PCR, the repertoire was profiled, and TCRdb retains in-frame clones only, with some absent. Among some 270,000 clones listed, around 82% were seen once. Specimen: peripheral blood. The source is a person aged 70 to 85 with COVID-19, enrolled during active disease.

The genes are TRBV7-9 and TRBJ2-6, with a possible D match to TRBD1 (6 bases). Germline V CDR1 and CDR2: SEHNR, FQNEAQ (reference sequence). CDR3 length: 16 amino acids. V dropped 0 bases and J dropped 0 bases, with 6 bases sitting between them. The CDR3 region has the DNA TGTGCCAGCAGCTTAGCAGGGGGCTCTGGGGCCAACGTCCTGACTTTC. Translating it yields CASSLAGGSGANVLTF.

V gene TRBV9 combines with J gene TRBJ2-1; D uncertain. The CDR3 is 12 amino acids. Germline CDR1 reads SGDLS; CDR2 reads YYNGEE. V gave up 2 bases and J gave up 5 bases, with 5 bases separating them. The CDR3 DNA reads as TGTGCCAGCAGCGTCACAGACAATGAGCAGTTCTTC. Protein sequence: CASSVTDNEQFF. Full variable domain (missing parts from reference TRBV9 and TRBJ2-1): DSGVTQTPKHLITATGQRVTLRCSPRSGDLSVYWYQQSLDQGLQFLIQYYNGEERAKGNILERFSAQQFPDLHSELNLSSLELGDSALYFCASSVTDNEQFFGPGTRLTVL.

The V gene is TRBV2, the J gene TRBJ2-2; D may be TRBD1 (5 bases). V dropped 6 bases and J dropped 4 bases, with 15 bases sitting between them. In germline, CDR1 is SNHLY, CDR2 FYNNEI. CDR3 length equals 15 residues. CDR3 sequence: CASSALRVSTGELFF. CDR3 nucleotide sequence: TGTGCCAGCAGCGCACTCAGGGTCTCCACCGGGGAGCTGTTTTTT.

This clone appeared a few times. In the same sample, other DNA sequences code for this CDR3. The V gene is TRBV7-2, the J gene TRBJ1-2; no reliable D call. Germline-derived CDR1 and CDR2 are SGHTA and FQGNSA. This CDR3 spans 14 amino acids. V shed 5 bases and J shed 2 bases, with 12 bases lying between them. CDR3 in amino acids: CASSPPGYNYGYTF. CDR3 nucleotides: TGTGCCAGCAGCCCCCCCGGGTACAACTATGGCTACACCTTC.

The genes are TRBV2 and TRBJ2-3; D might be TRBD1 (6 bases). Trimming took 6 bases from V and 2 from J, leaving 18 bases between them. The CDR3 has 16 residues. CDR1 and CDR2 (germline): SNHLY, FYNNEI. The CDR3 DNA sequence: TGTGCCAGCAGGCCAAAAGGGGGAGCGAACACAGATACGCAGTATTTT. As protein: CASRPKGGANTDTQYF. Together with reference TRBV2 and TRBJ2-3, the CDR3 gives the full variable domain: EPEVTQTPSHQVTQMGQEVILRCVPISNHLYFYWYRQILGQKVEFLVSFYNNEISEKSEIFDDQFSVERPDGSNFTLKIRSTKLEDSAMYFCASRPKGGANTDTQYFGPGTRLTVL.

A single count supports this clone. The genes are TRBV5-4 and TRBJ1-6, with a possible D match to TRBD1 (5 bases). The CDR3 has 15 residues. Trimming left V 1 base short and J 8 bases short, with 13 bases between. Germline CDR1 SGHNT, CDR2 YYREEE (reference sequence). This CDR3 reads CASSLFRVGDSPLHF. CDR3 DNA: TGTGCCAGCAGCTTGTTCAGGGTCGGCGATTCACCCCTCCACTTT.

This chain uses TRBV28 with TRBJ1-4; D is possibly TRBD1 (6 bases). Between the trimmed V and J ends, which lost 4 bases and 4 bases, there was a span of 13 bases. CDR1 is MDHEN, CDR2 SYDVKM, per germline. CDR3 size: 15 residues. CDR3 sequence reads: CASSSRTEYNEKLFF. In DNA, the CDR3 is TGTGCCAGCAGTTCTCGGACAGAGTATAATGAAAAACTGTTTTTT.

This chain uses TRBV19 with TRBJ2-5; the D gene is possibly TRBD2 (6 bases). The germline V gene encodes CDR1 LNHDA and CDR2 SQIVND (reference sequence). The CDR3 totals 13 residues. V was pared by 6 bases and J by 5 bases, with 13 bases between. Here the CDR3 reads CASSVAGRETQYF. Written as DNA, the CDR3 is TGTGCCAGTAGCGTCGCGGGGAGGGAGACCCAGTACTTC.

This clone showed up just a few times. This chain links TRBV13 with TRBJ1-1; D might be TRBD1 (5 bases). The length of the CDR3 is 13 residues. The V gene's germline CDR1 is PRHDT and CDR2 FYEKMQ (reference sequence). V lost 1 base, J lost 8 bases, and 11 bases lay in between. CDR3 in DNA: TGTGCCAGCAGCTTAGTTAGGGGTCGGGAAGCTTTCTTT. It is translated as CASSLVRGREAFF.

Only one count was recorded for this clone. The chain uses TRBV7-2 and TRBJ1-6; tentative D call: TRBD1 (6 bases). From germline, CDR1 is SGHTA and CDR2 FQGNSA. The CDR3 extends over 13 amino acids. Trimming shortened V by 6 bases and J by 8 bases, and 11 bases separated the two germline ends. The CDR3 reads CASSITGYSPLHF. CDR3 bases: TGTGCCAGCAGTATCACAGGGTATTCACCCCTCCACTTT.

The J gene is TRBJ1-5, the V gene TRBV21-1; TRBD1, the D gene given by the table, was not confirmed from the DNA. TRBV21-1 has pseudogene status. The CDR3 consists of 16 residues. CDR3 sequence (DNA): TGTGCCAGCAGCAAAGTTAGCAGGGGGGACAATCAGCCCCAGCATTTT. Translating it yields CASSKVSRGDNQPQHF.

This clone was observed a single time. CDR3 DNA: TGTGCCAGCAGTTTCGACAGGGGGAACACCTACGAGCAGTACTTC. Protein product: CASSFDRGNTYEQYF. This chain uses TRBV28 with TRBJ2-7; 9 bases align to TRBD1. The germline CDR1 and CDR2 sequences are MDHEN and SYDVKM. This CDR3 spans 15 amino acids. The V segment lost 3 bases and the J segment 2 bases; nucleotides outside the gene matches: 5. Together with reference TRBV28 and TRBJ2-7, the CDR3 gives the full variable domain: DVKVTQSSRYLVKRTGEKVFLECVQDMDHENMFWYRQDPGLGLRLIYFSYDVKMKEKGDIPEGYSVSREKKERFSLILESASTNQTSMYLCASSFDRGNTYEQYFGPGTRLTVT.

The chain carries TRBV12-3 or TRBV12-4 and TRBJ1-2; TRBD1 agrees at 9 bases. The V gene end was trimmed by 10 bases and the J gene end by 7 bases; junction bases not matched to a gene: 10. The CDR3 sequence is 13 residues long. In DNA form, the CDR3 reads TGTGCCACCCAGGACAGGGGATTAAGTGGCTACACCTTC. Encoded protein: CATQDRGLSGYTF.

This clone was found once. This chain links TRBV30 with TRBJ1-2; tentative D call: TRBD1 (6 bases). Trimming left V 1 base short and J 3 bases short, with 9 bases between. This CDR3 has 13 amino acids. Germline V gives CDR1 GTSNPN, CDR2 SVGIG (reference sequence). CDR3 in amino acids: CAWSGSGDYGYTF. CDR3 sequence (DNA): TGTGCCTGGAGTGGTTCAGGGGACTATGGCTACACCTTC.

This chain joins TRBV5-5 and TRBJ1-5; 9 bases match TRBD1. From germline, CDR1 is SGHKS and CDR2 YYEKEE (reference sequence). The CDR3 length is 16 residues. J lost 6 bases, V lost 4 bases, and 11 bases had no gene match. The DNA for the CDR3 is TGTGCCAGCAGCCAAGGACAGGGGTTACAGGGTCAGCCCCAGCATTTT. Its translation: CASSQGQGLQGQPQHF.

The rearrangement joins TRBV19 to TRBJ2-7; 7 bases line up with TRBD1. Germline assignment: CDR1 LNHDA and CDR2 SQIVND (reference sequence). The CDR3 runs to 16 residues. V trimming: 6 bases; J trimming: 3 bases; junction bases outside the gene matches: 14. CDR3 nucleotide sequence: TGTGCCAGTAGGACGCAGCGACAGGGTGGAGGCTACGAGCAGTACTTC. As protein: CASRTQRQGGGYEQYF.

The chain is built from TRBV29-1 and TRBJ2-2; 10 bases fit TRBD1. The CDR3 is 13 amino acids. Germline CDR1 reads SQVTM; CDR2 reads ANQGSEA. Trimming took 7 bases from V and 6 from J; bases not matched to a gene: 5. The CDR3 region has the DNA TGCAGCGCCTGGACAGGGGGTTCCGGGGAGCTGTTTTTT. Translating gives CSAWTGGSGELFF.

The V call is TRBV6-5, the J call TRBJ2-3; TRBD1 agrees at 9 bases. The V gene's germline CDR1 is MNHEY and CDR2 SVGAGI. V lost 4 bases, J lost 4 bases, and 6 bases stayed unmatched. The CDR3 is 15 amino acids. CDR3 region: CASSSRDRVADTQYF. Here the CDR3 DNA reads TGTGCCAGCAGTTCCCGGGACAGGGTAGCAGATACGCAGTATTTT.

The chain uses TRBV28 and TRBJ2-5, with TRBD2 matching 11 bases. The CDR3 has 17 amino acids. With 5 bases clipped from V and 7 bases from J, the junction kept 15 bases outside the gene matches. CDR1 and CDR2 from the germline V gene are MDHEN and SYDVKM. Written as DNA, the CDR3 is TGTGCCAGCAGTGCCTCGGCTAGCGGGGGGCGGAGGGGGACCCAGTACTTC. Amino acids: CASSASASGGRRGTQYF.

This clone was found a few times. The V call is TRBV2, the J call TRBJ1-5, with TRBD1 as a possible D gene (6 bases). V lost 5 bases, J lost 7 bases, and 9 bases lay in between. Germline lookup yields CDR1 SNHLY and CDR2 FYNNEI. The CDR3 is made up of 12 amino acids. DNA of the CDR3: TGTGCCAGCAGTAGGGACAACCAGCCCCAGCATTTT. Translated: CASSRDNQPQHF.

The chain joins TRBV13 to TRBJ2-5; 8 nucleotides agree with TRBD2. The germline CDR1 and CDR2 sequences are PRHDT and FYEKMQ (reference sequence). V was pared by 0 bases and J by 7 bases, with 7 bases of the junction left unmatched. This CDR3 contains 15 residues. Here the CDR3 DNA reads TGTGCCAGCAGCTTAGGCGTTAGCGGGGTATGGACCCAGTACTTC. Protein product: CASSLGVSGVWTQYF.

The gene calls are TRBV5-1 and TRBJ2-3; 7 nucleotides line up with TRBD1. The V gene's germline CDR1 is SGHRS and CDR2 YFSETQ. The CDR3 contains 13 residues. Losses at the gene ends were 5 bases for V and 4 bases for J; bases not matched to a gene: 4. This CDR3 is CASRQGIADTQYF. The DNA of the CDR3 is TGCGCCAGCAGACAGGGGATCGCAGATACGCAGTATTTT. The entire variable domain, with the rest obtained from reference TRBV5-1 and TRBJ2-3, is as follows: KAGVTQTPRYLIKTRGQQVTLSCSPISGHRSVSWYQQTPGQGLQFLFEYFSETQRNKGNFPGRFSGRQFSNSRSEMNVSTLELGDSALYLCASRQGIADTQYFGPGTRLTVL.

This clone was detected only once. This rearrangement joins TRBV25-1 to TRBJ1-1; the D gene is possibly TRBD1 (5 bases). The length of the CDR3 is 15 residues. The germline V gene encodes CDR1 MGHDK and CDR2 SYGVNS. Trimming pared 4 bases from V and 7 bases from J, leaving 19 bases between. As DNA, the CDR3 is TGTGCCAGCAGTGGGATGGGGGGAGGGACGATTGAAGCTTTCTTT. Translating it yields CASSGMGGGTIEAFF.

J is TRBJ1-2 and V is TRBV5-1; 9 bases match TRBD1. V lost 4 bases to trimming and J lost 2 bases; unmatched junction nucleotides: 3. CDR3 length: 14 amino acids. The germline V gene has CDR1 SGHRS and CDR2 YFSETQ. The CDR3 nucleotides are TGCGCCAGCAGCATGGGACAGGGAAACTATGGCTACACCTTC. The encoded protein is CASSMGQGNYGYTF.

The chain employs TRBV7-2 and TRBJ2-7; perhaps TRBD2 as D (5 bases). The CDR3 has 13 residues. Trimming left V 5 bases short and J 10 bases short, with 18 bases between. Germline V lookup: CDR1 SGHTA, CDR2 FQGNSA. CDR3 sequence: CASSQPGEGSQYF. DNA for the CDR3: TGTGCCAGCAGCCAGCCCGGGGAAGGTAGTCAGTACTTC.

The V gene is TRBV7-8, the J gene TRBJ2-1; 8 bases align to TRBD1. The length of the CDR3 is 15 residues. Losses at the gene ends were 3 bases for V and 5 bases for J; bases not matched to a gene: 6. The germline gives CDR1 SGHVS, CDR2 FQNEAQ. Here the CDR3 DNA reads TGTGCCAGCAGCTTCGGACAGGGAGCGAACAATGAGCAGTTCTTC. It yields the protein CASSFGQGANNEQFF.

The chain carries TRBV19 and TRBJ2-3; TRBD1 is a possible D gene (6 bases). Trimming removed 1 base from V and 2 bases from J, with 13 bases in between. Germline CDR1 LNHDA, CDR2 SQIVND (reference sequence). This CDR3 has 16 residues. CDR3 sequence reads: CASSIGWGHYTDTQYF. The CDR3 DNA sequence: TGTGCCAGTAGTATAGGGTGGGGACACTACACAGATACGCAGTATTTT.